These T cell receptor beta chains were read from a single sample in a study of regulatory T cells in long-lasting Graves disease. Using its own MiXCR run on the multiplex PCR reads, TCRdb lists one record per CDR3 protein. This table holds 450,000 to 500,000 distinct CDR3 sequences, around 16% found once. The sample was also linked to a second study, of T cells in Graves' hyperthyroidism and ophthalmopathy.

The specimen comprised peripheral blood mononuclear cells (PBMCs), sampled at new diagnosis, from a patient treated with antithyroid drugs. These receptors all come from a man aged 35 to 55 with Graves disease. CDR3s include the opening cysteine and the closing phenylalanine or tryptophan. A D gene is named only where the DNA matches it firmly. Not every row has a clone size; where given, it reads once, few, many or a size class.

clone size: few
D gene: TRBD2
J gene: TRBJ2-5
V gene: TRBV4-1
CDR3 protein: CASGLAGGSGETQYF
CDR3 DNA: TGCGCCAGCGGTCTAGCGGGAGGGTCAGGGGAGACCCAGTACTTC

clone size: many
D gene: -
J gene: TRBJ2-7
V gene: TRBV2
CDR3 protein: CASSDGEQYF
CDR3 DNA: TGTGCCAGCAGTGACGGCGAGCAGTACTTC

clone size: many
D gene: -
J gene: TRBJ2-5
V gene: TRBV12-3/TRBV12-4
CDR3 protein: CASSYGGLRETQYF
CDR3 DNA: TGTGCCAGCAGTTATGGGGGTTTGAGAGAGACCCAGTACTTC

clone size: many
D gene: TRBD2
J gene: TRBJ2-1
V gene: TRBV12-5
CDR3 protein: CASGLGSGKNNNEQFF
CDR3 DNA: TGTGCTAGTGGTTTGGGTAGCGGGAAAAATAACAATGAGCAGTTCTTC

clone size: few
D gene: -
J gene: TRBJ2-7
V gene: TRBV27
CDR3 protein: CASSFQGREQYF
CDR3 DNA: TGTGCCAGCAGTTTTCAGGGGAGGGAGCAGTACTTC

clone size: many
D gene: TRBD1
J gene: TRBJ1-1
V gene: TRBV5-1
CDR3 protein: CASSLIRTGEIEGEAFF
CDR3 DNA: TGCGCCAGCAGCTTGATTAGGACAGGGGAGATAGAAGGTGAAGCTTTCTTT

clone size: many
D gene: -
J gene: TRBJ1-4
V gene: TRBV28
CDR3 protein: CASSFSADEKLFF
CDR3 DNA: TGTGCCAGCAGTTTTTCGGCGGATGAAAAACTGTTTTTT

clone size: many
D gene: -
J gene: TRBJ1-6
V gene: TRBV28
CDR3 protein: CASSLSQGQSYNSPLHF
CDR3 DNA: TGTGCCAGCAGTTTAAGCCAGGGTCAGTCCTATAATTCACCCCTCCACTTT

clone size: many
D gene: -
J gene: TRBJ2-7
V gene: TRBV11-3
CDR3 protein: CASSLTLRTENSYEQYF
CDR3 DNA: TGTGCCAGCAGCTTAACCCTTAGGACAGAAAACTCCTACGAGCAGTACTTC

clone size: many
D gene: -
J gene: TRBJ2-7
V gene: TRBV2
CDR3 protein: CASSDSGPSYEQYF
CDR3 DNA: TGTGCCAGCAGCGACAGCGGACCCTCCTACGAGCAGTACTTC

clone size: many
D gene: -
J gene: TRBJ1-4
V gene: TRBV2
CDR3 protein: CASSEGTLPGEKLFF
CDR3 DNA: TGTGCCAGCAGTGAAGGGACTCTCCCGGGTGAAAAACTGTTTTTT

clone size: many
D gene: TRBD1
J gene: TRBJ2-5
V gene: TRBV2
CDR3 protein: CASSSDRGEETQYF
CDR3 DNA: TGTGCCAGCAGTTCGGACAGGGGCGAGGAGACCCAGTACTTC

clone size: -
D gene: -
J gene: TRBJ1-3
V gene: TRBV9
CDR3 protein: CASSEALWATGNTIYF
CDR3 DNA: TGTGCCAGCAGCGAGGCCCTGTGGGCTACTGGAAACACCATATATTTT

clone size: many
D gene: TRBD1
J gene: TRBJ2-7
V gene: TRBV6-1
CDR3 protein: CASKRQGSRNEQYF
CDR3 DNA: TGTGCCAGCAAACGACAGGGATCAAGGAACGAGCAGTACTTC

clone size: -
D gene: -
J gene: TRBJ2-6
V gene: TRBV3-1
CDR3 protein: CASSQAMTRNGANVLTF
CDR3 DNA: TGTGCCAGCAGCCAAGCCATGACCCGTAATGGGGCCAACGTCCTGACTTTC

clone size: -
D gene: TRBD2
J gene: TRBJ2-2
V gene: TRBV2
CDR3 protein: CASSEVLAEELFF
CDR3 DNA: TGTGCCAGCAGTGAGGTACTAGCGGAGGAGCTGTTTTTT

clone size: -
D gene: TRBD2
J gene: TRBJ2-7
V gene: TRBV19
CDR3 protein: CASSSSGIAYEQYF
CDR3 DNA: TGTGCCAGTAGTAGTAGCGGGATTGCCTACGAGCAGTACTTC

clone size: -
D gene: -
J gene: TRBJ2-1
V gene: TRBV3-1
CDR3 protein: CASSQGFSGVSSYNEQFF
CDR3 DNA: TGTGCCAGCAGCCAAGGGTTTAGCGGAGTCAGCTCCTACAATGAGCAGTTCTTC

clone size: many
D gene: TRBD2
J gene: TRBJ2-4
V gene: TRBV28
CDR3 protein: CASSSEAAGGPGF
CDR3 DNA: TGTGCCAGCAGCTCCGAGGCCGCGGGAGGGCCCGGCTTC

clone size: many
D gene: -
J gene: TRBJ2-5
V gene: TRBV20-1
CDR3 protein: CSATLWETQYF
CDR3 DNA: TGCAGTGCTACACTATGGGAGACCCAGTACTTC

clone size: few
D gene: TRBD1
J gene: TRBJ2-3
V gene: TRBV20-1
CDR3 protein: CSARFRGHQTRGLSYTDTQYF
CDR3 DNA: TGCAGTGCTAGGTTCAGGGGGCACCAAACTAGGGGGTTGTCTTACACAGATACGCAGTATTTT

clone size: few
D gene: TRBD1
J gene: TRBJ2-1
V gene: TRBV7-9
CDR3 protein: CASSRGRQGPSNEQFF
CDR3 DNA: TGTGCCAGCAGCCGAGGTCGACAGGGGCCCAGCAATGAGCAGTTCTTC